This entry describes one TCR beta chain. As handled by the study authors: Nucleated cell counts were estimated from reference gene primer amplification. The repertoire was sequenced with immunoSEQ multiplex PCR; TCRdb's copy has only in-frame clones and lacks some. Clonal size and the V and J genes are those of that table, whereas D and trimming came from the DNA. The sample has around 36,000 clones; approximately 85% are singletons. Germline V CDR1 and CDR2: MNHNY, SVGAGI (reference sequence). The CDR3 has 13 residues. The germline V and J ends were trimmed by 2 bases and 1 base, with 5 bases remaining between them. This sample is part of a study of blood T cell repertoires in COVID-19. Turning to the study itself: From T cells, B-cell-depleted T cells, or PBMCs came the material, which was cDNA or gDNA.

The sequence was collected from a man between 60 and 70 years old with acute or convalescent COVID-19. The J gene is TRBJ1-1, the V gene TRBV6-6; D gene unclear. The sample was peripheral blood. The CDR3 nucleotides read TGTGCCAGCAGTTACCAGGAGAACACTGAAGCTTTCTTT. Its translation: CASSYQENTEAFF.